One and the same sample provided the 30 T cell receptor beta chains below, sequenced in a study of T cell repertoires in cytomegalovirus infection. MiXCR was run by TCRdb on the reads, yielding one entry per CDR3 protein. The sample gives about 150,000 distinct CDR3 sequences, roughly a quarter of which show up once; roughly 9.7% is in the top ten. Sequencing was done on a sample of PBMCs. All receptors derive from a human donor in good health (CMV status not recorded). Some clones in this sample may be carry-over from other donors' samples.

On this clonotype: A much larger clone differs by one base, so this may be a read error. The chain recombines TRBV7-3 with TRBJ1-1; 7 bases match TRBD1. This CDR3 region has 15 residues. Germline lookup yields CDR1 SGHTA and CDR2 FQGTGA. The CDR3 loop reads CVSSDKQGTLTEAFF. In DNA form, the CDR3 reads TGTGTCAGCAGTGACAAACAGGGGACTCTCACTGAAGCTTTCTTT.

This clonotype has only a few counts. The chain carries TRBV19 and TRBJ2-3; 9 bases are a match to TRBD2. Germline loops: CDR1 LNHDA, CDR2 SQIVND (reference sequence). V was clipped by 5 bases and J by 2 bases; unmatched bases: 8. The CDR3 is made up of 16 amino acids. The CDR3 is CASSLMAGGLTDTQYF. The DNA of the CDR3 is TGTGCCAGTAGTCTGATGGCGGGGGGGCTCACAGATACGCAGTATTTT.

The chain has TRBV30 and TRBJ1-1; 7 nucleotides align to TRBD1. The CDR3 length is 12 residues. V lost 5 bases and J lost 7; bases outside the gene matches: 7. The germline CDR1 and CDR2 sequences are GTSNPN and SVGIG (reference sequence). DNA of the CDR3: TGTGCCTGGGACAGGGACCAGATTGAAGCTTTCTTT. Its translation is CAWDRDQIEAFF.

This clonotype was observed a handful of times. V gene TRBV10-3 combines with J gene TRBJ2-1; D assignment may be TRBD1 or TRBD2 (5 bases each). Germline V gene data show CDR1 as ENHRY and CDR2 as SYGVKD. This CDR3 region has 13 residues. Trimming removed 7 bases at V and 8 bases at J, with 15 bases between. In nucleotides, the CDR3 is TGTGCCATCACCGGGACCCCAGGAGATGAGCAGTTCTTC. Amino acids: CAITGTPGDEQFF.

The rearrangement joins TRBV29-1 to TRBJ2-2; D is perhaps TRBD2 (6 bases). This CDR3 has 14 amino acids. V was shortened by 3 bases and J by 1 base, with 9 bases between the two germline ends. Looked up from germline, CDR1 is SQVTM and CDR2 is ANQGSEA. The CDR3 region is CSVDQGLNTGELFF. The CDR3 region has the DNA TGCAGCGTTGACCAGGGACTGAACACCGGGGAGCTGTTTTTT.

This chain joins TRBV7-9 and TRBJ1-1; tentative D call: TRBD1 (5 bases). Trimming removed 2 bases from V and 0 bases from J, with 16 bases in between. The CDR3 spans 17 residues. The germline V gene has CDR1 SEHNR and CDR2 FQNEAQ (reference sequence). CDR3 nucleotides: TGTGCCAGCAGCTTAACCGCCGTCCTGACAGTGAACACTGAAGCTTTCTTT. Translated, it gives CASSLTAVLTVNTEAFF.

As to this clonotype: A read error may produce the germline difference seen at one junction end. The chain carries TRBV2 and TRBJ1-5; tentative D call: TRBD1 (5 bases). The length of the CDR3 is 13 residues. Germline V lookup: CDR1 SNHLY, CDR2 FYNNEI. CDR3: CASSGGSNKPQHF. CDR3 DNA sequence: TGTGCCAGCAGTGGGGGCAGCAATAAGCCCCAGCATTTT.

With respect to this clonotype: Since a much larger clone is just one base distant, this may be a read error. The rearrangement uses TRBV7-2 and TRBJ2-7; 10 bases agree with TRBD2. Germline lookup yields CDR1 SGHTA and CDR2 FQGNSA. CDR3 size: 13 residues. CDR3 nucleotide sequence: TGTGACAGCAGCGACCCAGCGGGGGGGCCGCAGTACTTC. Encoded protein: CDSSDPAGGPQYF.

There are many counts of this clonotype. The CDR3 sequence: CASSEGARNTEAFF. CDR3 nucleotides: TGTGCCAGCAGCGAAGGGGCCAGGAACACTGAAGCTTTCTTT. This chain joins TRBV7-2 and TRBJ1-1; D possibly corresponds to TRBD1 (5 bases). Trimming took 5 bases from V and 1 from J, leaving 11 bases between them. Germline V CDR1 and CDR2: SGHTA, FQGNSA. The CDR3 has 14 residues.

This clonotype has at least ten counts. The chain couples TRBV7-2 to TRBJ2-3; 8 bases line up with TRBD1. Germline assignment: CDR1 SGHTA and CDR2 FQGNSA. The junction had 5 bases not matched to a gene; V was cut back by 3 bases and J by 6 bases. The CDR3 is 14 residues long. The DNA for the CDR3 is TGTGCCAGCAGCTTGAGGCAGGGGGCCGATACGCAGTATTTT. Translated: CASSLRQGADTQYF.

This clonotype has just a few counts. The chain joins TRBV7-3 to TRBJ1-2; TRBD1 matches at 11 bases. The CDR3 length is 14 residues. The germline gives CDR1 SGHTA, CDR2 FQGTGA. V lost 5 bases to trimming and J lost 6 bases; unmatched junction nucleotides: 5. CDR3 DNA sequence: TGTGCCAGCAGCGGGGGGACAGGGGGGGATGGCTACACCTTC. Residues: CASSGGTGGDGYTF.

The chain uses TRBV30 and TRBJ1-1; TRBD1 is a possible D gene (5 bases). V lost 4 bases and J lost 11, with 17 bases in between. The germline V gene encodes CDR1 GTSNPN and CDR2 SVGIG (reference sequence). The CDR3 is 12 amino acids. The DNA of the CDR3 is TGTGCCTGGAACGAGGCCGGGGCTGGTGCTTTCTTT. This gives the protein CAWNEAGAGAFF.

This clonotype came up a few times. V and J are TRBV2 and TRBJ1-6; D remains ambiguous. Trimming removed 2 bases from V and 15 bases from J, with 11 bases in between. The CDR3 has 12 amino acids. Germline V CDR1 and CDR2: SNHLY, FYNNEI. This CDR3 reads CASSESNFNLHF. The DNA for the CDR3 is TGTGCCAGCAGTGAATCGAACTTTAACCTCCACTTT.

This clonotype was seen a few times. J is TRBJ1-5 and V is TRBV2; D gene ambiguous. The germline CDR1 and CDR2 sequences are SNHLY and FYNNEI. The CDR3 runs 14 residues. The ends were cut back, 5 bases at V and 1 base at J, with 9 bases in the middle. For the CDR3, the DNA is TGTGCCAGCAGTTTGACAAACAGCAATCAGCCCCAGCATTTT. Amino acid sequence: CASSLTNSNQPQHF.

V is TRBV20-1 and J is TRBJ1-2; TRBD1 is a possible D gene (6 bases). Trimming pared 0 bases from V and 3 bases from J, leaving 11 bases between. The CDR3 has 14 amino acids. The V gene's germline CDR1 is DFQATT and CDR2 SNEGSKA (reference sequence). CDR3 coding DNA: TGCAGTGCTAGAGAAATGGGGGCAGACTATGGCTACACCTTC. Encoded protein: CSAREMGADYGYTF.

In its sample, this clonotype was seen a few times. The rearrangement links TRBV12-3 or TRBV12-4 to TRBJ2-1; the D gene is possibly TRBD1 (5 bases). This CDR3 is built from 13 residues. V was cut by 9 bases and J by 0 bases, with 9 bases left in between. This CDR3 reads CASRGSSYNEQFF. The CDR3, as DNA: TGTGCCAGTAGGGGCTCCTCCTACAATGAGCAGTTCTTC.

This clonotype showed up many times. This chain links TRBV6-1 with TRBJ1-5; no clear D. Germline lookup yields CDR1 MNHNS and CDR2 SASEGT. Trimming removed 3 bases from V and 9 bases from J, with 18 bases in between. This CDR3 comprises 15 residues. The CDR3 DNA sequence: TGTGCCAGCAGTGATTATCTGGGTCCGGTTAGGCCCCAGCATTTT. Its protein is CASSDYLGPVRPQHF.

This clonotype was picked up many times. The gene calls are TRBV7-2 and TRBJ1-3; D gene unclear. Germline assignment: CDR1 SGHTA and CDR2 FQGNSA. The CDR3 is made up of 16 amino acids. Trimming took 1 base from V and 4 from J, leaving 14 bases between them. Here the CDR3 DNA reads TGTGCCAGCAGCTTAGGTCGGGCGGCGACAGGAAACACCATATATTTT. Translated, it gives CASSLGRAATGNTIYF.

This clonotype was observed a few times. This rearrangement joins TRBV12-3 or TRBV12-4 to TRBJ1-5; TRBD1 aligns across 7 bases. The J segment lost 0 bases and the V segment lost 4 bases, leaving 9 bases of the junction unmatched. The CDR3 is 17 residues long. The chain's CDR3 is CASSSWDSLYSNQPQHF. The CDR3 nucleotides read TGTGCCAGCAGTTCCTGGGACAGCCTCTATAGCAATCAGCCCCAGCATTTT.

This clonotype was seen ten or more times. V usage is TRBV7-2 and J usage is TRBJ2-6, with a possible D match to TRBD1 (6 bases). CDR3 length: 16 amino acids. V was cut by 5 bases and J by 2 bases, with 13 bases left in between. Germline-derived CDR1 and CDR2 are SGHTA and FQGNSA. CDR3 coding DNA: TGTGCCAGCAGCCGAACAGGGACCCCTGGGGCCAACGTCCTGACTTTC. Translation: CASSRTGTPGANVLTF. Filled out from reference TRBV7-2 and TRBJ2-6, the complete variable domain reads GAGVSQSPSNKVTEKGKDVELRCDPISGHTALYWYRQSLGQGLEFLIYFQGNSAPDKSGLPSDRFSAERTGGSVSTLTIQRTQQEDSAVYLCASSRTGTPGANVLTFGAGSRLTVL.

This clonotype was seen only a few times. This chain links TRBV4-1 with TRBJ1-6; TRBD1 matches 8 bases. V dropped 1 base and J dropped 5; count of bases not matched to a gene: 1. This CDR3 has 15 amino acids. Per germline, CDR1 MGHRA and CDR2 YSYEKL. The CDR3 region is CASSQAGQDNSPLHF. In nucleotides, the CDR3 is TGCGCCAGCAGCCAAGCGGGACAGGATAATTCACCCCTCCACTTT.

This clonotype was seen many times. The gene calls are TRBV28 and TRBJ2-3; 14 bases are shared with TRBD2. CDR3 size: 15 residues. Germline V lookup: CDR1 MDHEN, CDR2 SYDVKM. The V segment lost 6 bases and the J segment 4 bases; nucleotides outside the gene matches: 3. CDR3 loop: CASSSGLAGADTQYF. CDR3 DNA sequence: TGTGCCAGCAGCTCGGGACTAGCGGGGGCAGATACGCAGTATTTT.

The chain is built from TRBV7-9 and TRBJ1-1; 7 bases are a match to TRBD1. Per the germline V gene, CDR1 is SEHNR and CDR2 is FQNEAQ (reference sequence). The CDR3 runs to 14 residues. V gave up 4 bases and J gave up 1 base; unmatched junction bases: 3. CDR3 sequence: CASSWGQTNTEAFF. The CDR3 region has the DNA TGTGCCAGCAGCTGGGGACAGACGAACACTGAAGCTTTCTTT.

At least ten counts were recorded for this clonotype. The chain joins TRBV7-2 to TRBJ1-4, with D possibly being TRBD1 (5 bases). Germline lookup yields CDR1 SGHTA and CDR2 FQGNSA. CDR3 length: 14 residues. Trimming removed 2 bases from V and 3 bases from J, with 7 bases in between. The CDR3 here is CASSLMGPNEKLFF. The CDR3 nucleotides read TGTGCCAGCAGCTTAATGGGGCCTAATGAAAAACTGTTTTTT.

CDR3 bases: TGTGCCAGCAGGACCTCCCTGACAGGGCGGAAGCAGTTCTTC. Its protein is CASRTSLTGRKQFF. This chain uses TRBV12-3 or TRBV12-4 with TRBJ2-1, with 7 bases that match TRBD1. Trimming cost V 6 bases and J 11 bases; bases outside gene matches: 13. The CDR3 is 14 amino acids.

V gene TRBV7-9 combines with J gene TRBJ2-2, with 7 bases lining up with TRBD1. The germline CDR1 and CDR2 sequences are SEHNR and FQNEAQ (reference sequence). After removal of 7 bases from V and 4 bases from J, the junction contained 12 bases not matched to a gene. This CDR3 spans 16 amino acids. In DNA, the CDR3 is TGTGCCAGCAAACGACAGGGATCCTCCTCCACCGGGGAGCTGTTTTTT. It codes for CASKRQGSSSTGELFF. The variable domain in full, completed from reference TRBV7-9 and TRBJ2-2, reads DTGVSQNPRHKITKRGQNVTFRCDPISEHNRLYWYRQTLGQGPEFLTYFQNEAQLEKSRLLSDRFSAERPKGSFSTLEIQRTEQGDSAMYLCASKRQGSSSTGELFFGEGSRLTVL.

This clonotype was recorded a few times. The rearrangement links TRBV20-1 to TRBJ2-1; D remains unclear. The V end was cut by 5 bases, the J end by 0 bases, with 11 bases between. CDR3 size: 14 residues. The germline V gene has CDR1 DFQATT and CDR2 SNEGSKA (reference sequence). The CDR3 nucleotides read TGCAGTGCTCAACCCTTAGACTCCTACAATGAGCAGTTCTTC. Its protein is CSAQPLDSYNEQFF.

This clonotype was observed a few times. The rearrangement joins TRBV29-1 to TRBJ2-2; 7 bases agree with TRBD1. The CDR3 consists of 14 residues. Trimming removed 6 bases from V and 3 bases from J; junction bases left unmatched: 7. Germline lookup yields CDR1 SQVTM and CDR2 ANQGSEA. CDR3 protein: CSVATGSYTGELFF. In nucleotides, the CDR3 is TGCAGCGTCGCGACAGGGAGCTACACCGGGGAGCTGTTTTTT.

This clonotype was counted only a few times. This sequence joins TRBV27 and TRBJ2-2; 9 bases match TRBD2. This CDR3 comprises 17 residues. From germline, CDR1 is MNHEY and CDR2 SMNVEV (reference sequence). J lost 3 bases, V lost 2 bases, and 7 bases had no gene match. Here the CDR3 DNA reads TGTGCCAGCAGTTTAGGGCGGGAGGGCCCGGACACCGGGGAGCTGTTTTTT. Encoded protein: CASSLGREGPDTGELFF.

The chain joins TRBV5-4 to TRBJ2-5; D unresolved. The germline V gene has CDR1 SGHNT and CDR2 YYREEE (reference sequence). V was pared by 4 bases and J by 0 bases, with 16 bases between. This CDR3 has 16 residues. CDR3 bases: TGTGCCAGCAGCACTCCGGGCCGAAAGGACCAAGAGACCCAGTACTTC. Protein: CASSTPGRKDQETQYF. The full variable domain, completed using reference TRBV5-4 and TRBJ2-5, is ETGVTQSPTHLIKTRGQQVTLRCSSQSGHNTVSWYQQALGQGPQFIFQYYREEENGRGNFPPRFSGLQFPNYSSELNVNALELDDSALYLCASSTPGRKDQETQYFGPGTRLLVL.